This T cell receptor (beta chain) was obtained from a study of blood T cell repertoires in COVID-19. Study information: COVID-19 samples, acute and convalescent, were from the United States, Italy and Spain. The analysed material was cDNA or gDNA that came from T cells, B-cell-depleted T cells, or PBMCs.

As processed by the authors: Reference gene primer amplification yielded estimated nucleated cell counts. Profiling relied on immunoSEQ multiplex PCR, and the TCRdb table lists in-frame clones only, not all of them. V and J calls and clone size are as listed in that table; D and trimming were resolved from the DNA. The sample consists of fewer than 500,000 clones, around 86% of them appearing once. Germline-derived CDR1 and CDR2 are MNHEY and SVGAGI. The CDR3 totals 13 residues. Trimming removed 6 bases at V and 10 bases at J, with 16 bases between. This clonotype was sampled from a woman between 25 and 40 years old with active or convalescent COVID-19. The specimen was peripheral blood. The genes are TRBV6-5 and TRBJ2-1; D possibly corresponds to TRBD2 (6 bases). The CDR3 DNA reads as TGTGCCAGCAGAATCGGGAGCACGTGGGAGCAGTTCTTC. Translation: CASRIGSTWEQFF.